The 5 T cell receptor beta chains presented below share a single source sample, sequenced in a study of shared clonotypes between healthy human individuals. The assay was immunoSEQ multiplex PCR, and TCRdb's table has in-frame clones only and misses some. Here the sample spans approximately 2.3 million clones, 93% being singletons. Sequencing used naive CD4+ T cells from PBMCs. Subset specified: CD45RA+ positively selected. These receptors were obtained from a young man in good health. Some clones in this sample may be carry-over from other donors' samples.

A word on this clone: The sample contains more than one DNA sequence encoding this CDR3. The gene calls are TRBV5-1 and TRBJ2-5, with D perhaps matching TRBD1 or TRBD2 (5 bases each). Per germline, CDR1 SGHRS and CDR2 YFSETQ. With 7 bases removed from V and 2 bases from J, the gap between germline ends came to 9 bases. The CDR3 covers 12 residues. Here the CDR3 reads CASGTVQETQYF. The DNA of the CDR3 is TGCGCCAGCGGGACGGTTCAAGAGACCCAGTACTTC.

The CDR3 region has the DNA TGTGCCATCAGTGGTCCTCCGGGGGGAGCTAACTATGGCTACACCTTC. This codes for CAISGPPGGANYGYTF. V usage is TRBV10-3 and J usage is TRBJ1-2; D might be TRBD1 (5 bases). This CDR3 spans 16 amino acids. The germline V gene has CDR1 ENHRY and CDR2 SYGVKD. Trimming left V 4 bases short and J 0 bases short, with 15 bases between.

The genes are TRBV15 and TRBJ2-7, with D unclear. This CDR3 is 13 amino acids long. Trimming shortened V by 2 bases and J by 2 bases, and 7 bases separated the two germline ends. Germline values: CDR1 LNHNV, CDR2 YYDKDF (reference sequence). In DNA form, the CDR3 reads TGTGCCACCAGCAGAAGGACCCCCTACGAGCAGTACTTC. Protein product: CATSRRTPYEQYF.

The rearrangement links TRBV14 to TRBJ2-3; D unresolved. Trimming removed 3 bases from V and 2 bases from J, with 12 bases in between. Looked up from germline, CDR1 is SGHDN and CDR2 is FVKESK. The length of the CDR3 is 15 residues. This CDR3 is CASSHLGWVTDTQYF. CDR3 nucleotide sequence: TGTGCCAGCAGCCACCTGGGATGGGTCACAGATACGCAGTATTTT.

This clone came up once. In DNA, the CDR3 is TGTGCCAGCAGCCCCATCCGAGCCAAAAACATTCAGTACTTC. Its translation: CASSPIRAKNIQYF. The chain is built from TRBV7-8 and TRBJ2-4; D ambiguous. Germline assignment: CDR1 SGHVS and CDR2 FQNEAQ. CDR3 length equals 14 residues. The V and J ends lost 5 bases and 0 bases respectively, with 8 bases between them.